Below are 7 T cell receptor beta chains sequenced from a single sample in a study of regulatory T cells in long-lasting Graves disease. Time point described: newly diagnosed GD, antithyroid drugs for less than 3 months. From PBMCs, RNA was extracted and then used to make the TCR library. The authors built TCR beta libraries using iRepertoire HTBI primers and Arm-PCR of CDR3 regions. MiXCR, applied by TCRdb to the multiplex PCR reads, yields one record per CDR3 protein. The table records about 470,000 distinct CDR3 sequences, about 15% of them present only once. The same specimen was also included in a second study, on T cells in Graves' hyperthyroidism and ophthalmopathy.

The source material was peripheral blood mononuclear cells (PBMCs), sampled at new diagnosis, from a patient treated with antithyroid drugs. These receptors all come from a woman aged 30 to 39 with Graves disease.

The table lists this clonotype with many counts. The V and J genes are TRBV12-3 or TRBV12-4 and TRBJ1-6; unclear D gene. The CDR3 extends over 15 amino acids. Deletions cut 5 bases from V and 7 bases from J, with 15 bases between. CDR3 amino acids: CASSIDRRTNSPLHF. The CDR3 DNA reads as TGTGCCAGCAGTATTGATCGACGGACCAATTCACCCCTCCACTTT.

This clonotype was counted ten times or more. J is TRBJ1-1 and V is TRBV2; 7 nucleotides align to TRBD1. This CDR3 contains 14 residues. Unmatched junction bases numbered 5, after V lost 4 bases and J lost 3 bases. The germline V gene has CDR1 SNHLY and CDR2 FYNNEI. The CDR3 protein is CASSADRRDTEAFF. CDR3 DNA sequence: TGTGCCAGCAGTGCGGACAGGCGGGACACTGAAGCTTTCTTT.

J is TRBJ1-5 and V is TRBV7-9, with TRBD1 as a possible D gene (5 bases). V was pared by 5 bases and J by 5 bases, with 16 bases between. The CDR3 length is 15 residues. Germline-derived CDR1 and CDR2 are SEHNR and FQNEAQ (reference sequence). CDR3 nucleotide sequence: TGTGCCAGCAGCCTCAGCCCCGAAGGGGATCAGCCCCAGCATTTT. Residues: CASSLSPEGDQPQHF.

The V gene is TRBV5-1, the J gene TRBJ2-1; TRBD2 might be the D (6 bases). V was pared by 3 bases and J by 2 bases, with 15 bases between. The germline V gene encodes CDR1 SGHRS and CDR2 YFSETQ. This CDR3 contains 16 residues. CDR3 loop: CASSSRGGGAYNEQFF. CDR3 coding DNA: TGCGCCAGCAGCTCGAGGGGCGGAGGGGCCTACAATGAGCAGTTCTTC.

Concerning this clonotype: It may be a read error: a sequence one base away is much more abundant. This chain joins TRBV7-9 and TRBJ2-1; possibly TRBD1 or TRBD2 for D (5 bases each). The length of the CDR3 is 16 residues. Deletions cut 3 bases from V and 1 base from J, with 13 bases between. CDR1 is SEHNR, CDR2 FQNEAQ, per germline (reference sequence). CDR3 bases: TGTGCCAGCAGCTTCCGGGGCCCTCTTTCCTACAATGAGCAGTTCTTC. This codes for CASSFRGPLSYNEQFF.

This clonotype occurred once. The J gene is TRBJ2-2, the V gene TRBV20-1; TRBD2 matches 10 bases. This CDR3 has 12 amino acids. Losses at the gene ends were 4 bases for V and 9 bases for J; bases not matched to a gene: 2. Germline V gene lookup returns CDR1 DFQATT and CDR2 SNEGSKA (reference sequence). DNA for the CDR3: TGCAGTGCTACTAGCGGGAGCCGGGAGCTGTTTTTT. It codes for CSATSGSRELFF.

There are a few counts of this clonotype. The chain recombines TRBV5-1 with TRBJ1-1, with D unclear. This CDR3 is 13 amino acids long. Germline assignment: CDR1 SGHRS and CDR2 YFSETQ. Trimming pared 2 bases from V and 3 bases from J, leaving 8 bases between. In nucleotides, the CDR3 is TGCGCCAGCAGCTTATCAGCGTACACTGAAGCTTTCTTT. Its translation: CASSLSAYTEAFF. The complete variable domain, with remaining parts taken from reference TRBV5-1 and TRBJ1-1, reads KAGVTQTPRYLIKTRGQQVTLSCSPISGHRSVSWYQQTPGQGLQFLFEYFSETQRNKGNFPGRFSGRQFSNSRSEMNVSTLELGDSALYLCASSLSAYTEAFFGQGTRLTVV.